This T cell receptor beta chain is drawn from a study of a mutant IDH1 vaccine in newly diagnosed glioma. Study in general: Patients got their first vaccination 4-6 weeks after radiotherapy alone, or with temozolomide cycles. Visit V12 was scheduled at week 35 and visit V13 at week 47.

The table lists this clone with a count of one. The antigen is undetermined. Notes on the study in general: Seemingly, pseudoprogression had no relation to changes in the top peripheral T cell clonotypes.

Sequencing used immunoSEQ multiplex PCR; TCRdb keeps in-frame clones, though not all of them. The repertoire includes about 68,000 clones, 84% of them detected once, and roughly 12% sits in the top ten. This sample's time point: week 35, safety follow-up. The study gave 300 ug of mutant IDH1 20-mer peptide per vaccine dose, with topical imiquimod. The material sequenced was PBMCs, taken from a glioma patient whose treatment included an IDH1 peptide vaccine. This TCR was recovered from a man aged 18 to 30 with glioma.

CDR3 sequence: CAWSAFRDRAADTQYF. CDR3 DNA sequence: TGTGCCTGGAGCGCATTCCGGGACAGGGCGGCCGATACGCAGTATTTT. The V and J genes are TRBV30 and TRBJ2-3; TRBD1 matches 9 bases. This CDR3 contains 16 residues. CDR1 is GTSNPN and CDR2 is SVGIG in the germline V gene (reference sequence). J gave up 6 bases and V 3 bases, and 13 bases lay outside the gene matches.